Listed below are T cell receptor beta chains from one sample, sequenced in a study of PD-1 blockade in mismatch repair-deficient tumors. Some clones are missing from TCRdb's copy, which holds only in-frame ones; the method was immunoSEQ multiplex PCR. Here the sample spans approximately 110,000 clones, 70% to 80% being singletons. The sample consisted of peripheral blood, taken just over 59 weeks after starting pembrolizumab. These receptors were obtained from an adult with mismatch repair-deficient cancer. The CDR3 runs from the conserved cysteine through the conserved F or W. D genes are given only for firm matches. Size values are once, few and many counts, or a class for expanded clones, and some rows have none.

clone_size: .
d_call: TRBD1
v_call: TRBV5-1
j_call: TRBJ2-1
cdr3_nt: TGCGCCAGCAGCTTGGGAGAACAGGGGGATAATGAGCAGTTCTTC
cdr3_aa: CASSLGEQGDNEQFF

clone_size: .
d_call: .
v_call: TRBV5-1
j_call: TRBJ2-6
cdr3_nt: TGCGCCAGCACAGGGGTTGGGGCCAACGTCCTGACTTTC
cdr3_aa: CASTGVGANVLTF

clone_size: .
d_call: .
v_call: TRBV9
j_call: TRBJ2-1
cdr3_nt: TGTGCCAGCAGCCAAGGTCGGGTCTCCTACAATGAGCAGTTCTTC
cdr3_aa: CASSQGRVSYNEQFF

clone_size: few
d_call: .
v_call: TRBV5-1
j_call: TRBJ2-1
cdr3_nt: TGCGCCAGCAGAGAAGACGGGGACGATAGCTCCTACAATGAGCAGTTCTTC
cdr3_aa: CASREDGDDSSYNEQFF

clone_size: .
d_call: .
v_call: TRBV4-3
j_call: TRBJ2-1
cdr3_nt: TGCGCCAGCAGCCAAGCCCCCCCGGGGGGCTTCAATGAGCAGTTCTTC
cdr3_aa: CASSQAPPGGFNEQFF

clone_size: .
d_call: .
v_call: TRBV4-1
j_call: TRBJ2-1
cdr3_nt: TGCGCCAGCAGCCTTCAAGGCGGAAGCTCCTACAATGAGCAGTTCTTC
cdr3_aa: CASSLQGGSSYNEQFF

clone_size: .
d_call: TRBD2
v_call: TRBV6-1
j_call: TRBJ2-7
cdr3_nt: TGTGCCAGCAGTGAACCGGCCTTCAGCGGGAGCTCCTACGAGCAGTACTTC
cdr3_aa: CASSEPAFSGSSYEQYF

clone_size: .
d_call: TRBD2
v_call: TRBV11-3
j_call: TRBJ2-1
cdr3_nt: TGTGCCAGCAGCCCCGGACTAGCGGGAGGGATGGGGAATGAGCAGTTCTTC
cdr3_aa: CASSPGLAGGMGNEQFF

clone_size: .
d_call: .
v_call: TRBV7-9
j_call: TRBJ1-5
cdr3_nt: TGTGCCAGCAGCCCAGGCGGGGGCAATCAGCCCCAGCATTTT
cdr3_aa: CASSPGGGNQPQHF

clone_size: .
d_call: TRBD1
v_call: TRBV27
j_call: TRBJ2-7
cdr3_nt: TGTGCCAGCAGTCTCGGGACAGACAACTCCTACGAGCAGTACTTC
cdr3_aa: CASSLGTDNSYEQYF

clone_size: .
d_call: .
v_call: TRBV21-1
j_call: TRBJ2-2
cdr3_nt: TGTGCCAGCAGCAAAAGACCCCGGGACGGCCAGAATACCGGGGAGCTGTTTTTT
cdr3_aa: CASSKRPRDGQNTGELFF

clone_size: .
d_call: TRBD1
v_call: TRBV6-1
j_call: TRBJ1-2
cdr3_nt: TGTGCCAGCAGCGAAGGGACAGGGGGCGCGGGCTATGGCTACACCTTC
cdr3_aa: CASSEGTGGAGYGYTF

clone_size: .
d_call: .
v_call: TRBV19
j_call: TRBJ1-1
cdr3_nt: TGTGCCAGTAGTACCATGACGCGGGGAGCTTTCTTT
cdr3_aa: CASSTMTRGAFF

clone_size: .
d_call: TRBD2
v_call: TRBV5-1
j_call: TRBJ2-1
cdr3_nt: TGCGCCAGCAGCTTTACCGGGACTAGCGTCAGTCCAGAGCAGTTCTTC
cdr3_aa: CASSFTGTSVSPEQFF

clone_size: .
d_call: .
v_call: TRBV29-1
j_call: TRBJ1-2
cdr3_nt: TGCAGCGTAGGACAGTACTATGGCTACACCTTC
cdr3_aa: CSVGQYYGYTF

clone_size: .
d_call: TRBD1
v_call: TRBV5-1
j_call: TRBJ1-2
cdr3_nt: TGCGCCAGCAGCTCACAGGGGGGAACTAACTATGGCTACACCTTC
cdr3_aa: CASSSQGGTNYGYTF

clone_size: .
d_call: .
v_call: TRBV11-2
j_call: TRBJ2-7
cdr3_nt: TGTGCCAGCAGCGGAGTACTGGGATTTTACGAGCAGTACTTC
cdr3_aa: CASSGVLGFYEQYF

clone_size: .
d_call: .
v_call: TRBV11-3
j_call: TRBJ1-2
cdr3_nt: TGTGCCAGCAGCTCAGGGGAGGGTCTTAACTATGGCTACACCTTC
cdr3_aa: CASSSGEGLNYGYTF

clone_size: .
d_call: TRBD1
v_call: TRBV9
j_call: TRBJ1-4
cdr3_nt: TGTGCCAGCAGCTCACAGGTGGGACAGCCTAATGAAAAACTGTTTTTT
cdr3_aa: CASSSQVGQPNEKLFF

clone_size: .
d_call: .
v_call: TRBV29-1
j_call: TRBJ2-2
cdr3_nt: TGCAGCGTTGGAACCGGGGAGCTGTTTTTT
cdr3_aa: CSVGTGELFF

clone_size: .
d_call: .
v_call: TRBV9
j_call: TRBJ2-2
cdr3_nt: TGTGCCAGCAGCGTACTCCAACAGAACACCGGGGAGCTGTTTTTT
cdr3_aa: CASSVLQQNTGELFF

clone_size: .
d_call: TRBD1
v_call: TRBV19
j_call: TRBJ1-4
cdr3_nt: TGTGCCAGTAGTACCGGGGACAGGGTAGGAGAAAAACTGTTTTTT
cdr3_aa: CASSTGDRVGEKLFF

clone_size: .
d_call: TRBD2
v_call: TRBV2
j_call: TRBJ2-7
cdr3_nt: TGTGCCAGCAGGGGAGCGGGAGGGCCGGGGGAGCAGTACTTC
cdr3_aa: CASRGAGGPGEQYF

clone_size: once
d_call: .
v_call: TRBV15
j_call: TRBJ1-2
cdr3_nt: TGTGCCACCAGCAGAGCCCACGCTGCTAACTATGGCTACACCTTC
cdr3_aa: CATSRAHAANYGYTF

clone_size: .
d_call: .
v_call: TRBV2
j_call: TRBJ2-3
cdr3_nt: TGTGCCAGCAGAATAGAAGATACGCAGTATTTT
cdr3_aa: CASRIEDTQYF

clone_size: .
d_call: .
v_call: TRBV27
j_call: TRBJ2-7
cdr3_nt: TGTGCCAGCGGCGATTTATCGGACGGCTCCTACGAGCAGTACTTC
cdr3_aa: CASGDLSDGSYEQYF

clone_size: .
d_call: .
v_call: TRBV2
j_call: TRBJ2-7
cdr3_nt: TGTGCCAGCAGGACTGGGGACACCAGCTCCTACGAGCAGTACTTC
cdr3_aa: CASRTGDTSSYEQYF

clone_size: .
d_call: .
v_call: TRBV18
j_call: TRBJ1-4
cdr3_nt: TGTGCCAGCTCACCCCTCCCGGATCGTGAAAAACTGTTTTTT
cdr3_aa: CASSPLPDREKLFF

clone_size: .
d_call: TRBD1
v_call: TRBV19
j_call: TRBJ2-2
cdr3_nt: TGTGCCAGTTCAGGGGGACAGGGGTTCGTCGGGGAGCTGTTTTTT
cdr3_aa: CASSGGQGFVGELFF

clone_size: .
d_call: TRBD1
v_call: TRBV6-5
j_call: TRBJ1-5
cdr3_nt: TGTGCCAGCAGGCGACAGGGAAATCAGCCCCAGCATTTT
cdr3_aa: CASRRQGNQPQHF

clone_size: .
d_call: .
v_call: TRBV9
j_call: TRBJ2-3
cdr3_nt: TGTGCCAGCAGCATCCCTCGGACTACCTCTACCACAGATACGCAGTATTTT
cdr3_aa: CASSIPRTTSTTDTQYF

clone_size: .
d_call: .
v_call: TRBV13
j_call: TRBJ2-3
cdr3_nt: TGTGCCAGCAGCCCCGGACGTAGCGCCGGTCCAGATACGCAGTATTTT
cdr3_aa: CASSPGRSAGPDTQYF

clone_size: .
d_call: TRBD1
v_call: TRBV6-1
j_call: TRBJ1-5
cdr3_nt: TGTGCCAGCAGTGAGGACAGGACAAATCAGCCCCAGCATTTT
cdr3_aa: CASSEDRTNQPQHF

clone_size: .
d_call: TRBD1
v_call: TRBV30
j_call: TRBJ2-7
cdr3_nt: TGTGCCTGGACGGACAGGGGGGTTCGGCAGTACTTC
cdr3_aa: CAWTDRGVRQYF

clone_size: .
d_call: .
v_call: TRBV11-1
j_call: TRBJ2-5
cdr3_nt: TGTGCCAGCAGCTGGACGATTGGGTCAGAGACCCAGTACTTC
cdr3_aa: CASSWTIGSETQYF

clone_size: .
d_call: TRBD1
v_call: TRBV5-1
j_call: TRBJ1-2
cdr3_nt: TGCGCCAGCAGCTCGGGACAGGAAGGGGGCATATATGGCTACACCTTC
cdr3_aa: CASSSGQEGGIYGYTF

clone_size: .
d_call: TRBD2
v_call: TRBV29-1
j_call: TRBJ2-7
cdr3_nt: TGCAGCGTCGCAACTAGCGGGAGGTCTTACGAGCAGTACTTC
cdr3_aa: CSVATSGRSYEQYF

clone_size: .
d_call: TRBD1
v_call: TRBV5-6
j_call: TRBJ2-1
cdr3_nt: TGTGCCAGCAGCTCCGGGACAGGGATTCTCAATGAGCAGTTCTTC
cdr3_aa: CASSSGTGILNEQFF

clone_size: .
d_call: .
v_call: TRBV4-1
j_call: TRBJ1-2
cdr3_nt: TGCGCCAGCAGCCAAGTGTCTCTTTACTATGGCTACACCTTC
cdr3_aa: CASSQVSLYYGYTF

clone_size: .
d_call: .
v_call: TRBV19
j_call: TRBJ2-3
cdr3_nt: TGTGCCAGTAGTCCTGCTAGCACAGATACGCAGTATTTT
cdr3_aa: CASSPASTDTQYF

clone_size: .
d_call: TRBD1
v_call: TRBV27
j_call: TRBJ2-5
cdr3_nt: TGTGCCAGCAGTCCTATTGGGTACGGGACAGGGGATTATGAGACCCAGTACTTC
cdr3_aa: CASSPIGYGTGDYETQYF

clone_size: .
d_call: TRBD2
v_call: TRBV7-2
j_call: TRBJ2-3
cdr3_nt: TGTGCCAGCAGCTTGACTAGCGGGTCGTCAGATACGCAGTATTTT
cdr3_aa: CASSLTSGSSDTQYF

clone_size: few
d_call: TRBD2
v_call: TRBV15
j_call: TRBJ2-3
cdr3_nt: TGTGCCACCAGCACGGGACTAGCGGGAGATACGCAGTATTTT
cdr3_aa: CATSTGLAGDTQYF

clone_size: .
d_call: .
v_call: TRBV5-8
j_call: TRBJ2-3
cdr3_nt: TGTGCCAGTGCGGGACTTGTTACAGATACGCAGTATTTT
cdr3_aa: CASAGLVTDTQYF

clone_size: .
d_call: TRBD2
v_call: TRBV9
j_call: TRBJ2-3
cdr3_nt: TGTGCCAGCAGCGGTGACGGGGGGAAGTATTTT
cdr3_aa: CASSGDGGKYF

clone_size: .
d_call: .
v_call: TRBV6-1
j_call: TRBJ1-1
cdr3_nt: TGTGCCAGCAGTGAACCGTTGAACACTGAAGCTTTCTTT
cdr3_aa: CASSEPLNTEAFF

clone_size: .
d_call: TRBD2
v_call: TRBV18
j_call: TRBJ2-4
cdr3_nt: TGTGCCAGCTCACCGACTAGCGGGAGCTGGGAAAACATTCAGTACTTC
cdr3_aa: CASSPTSGSWENIQYF

clone_size: .
d_call: .
v_call: TRBV11-3
j_call: TRBJ2-1
cdr3_nt: TGTGCCAGCAGCTTGGGTGGTGAGCAGTTCTTC
cdr3_aa: CASSLGGEQFF

clone_size: few
d_call: TRBD1
v_call: TRBV11-3
j_call: TRBJ2-2
cdr3_nt: TGTGCCAGCAGCTTGGCGGACAGGGTGACTTTCGGAGGCACCGGGGAGCTGTTTTTT
cdr3_aa: CASSLADRVTFGGTGELFF

clone_size: .
d_call: .
v_call: TRBV5-4
j_call: TRBJ1-2
cdr3_nt: TGTGCCAGCAGCTTGGCTTATATGGGCGGCGGCTACACCTTC
cdr3_aa: CASSLAYMGGGYTF